This is a list of T cell receptor beta chains from one sample in a study of T cell repertoires in cytomegalovirus infection. TCRdb re-derived calls from the reads in MiXCR, one entry per CDR3 protein. Of some 400,000 distinct CDR3 sequences detected, around a sixth appear once; the ten largest clones hold 7.5% to 9%. Sequenced sample: PBMCs. Receptor source: a human donor in good health (CMV status not recorded). Some clones in this sample may be carry-over from other donors' samples. CDR3s include the opening cysteine and the closing phenylalanine or tryptophan. D genes are given only for firm matches. Size is omitted from some rows. Given values are once, few, many or a class for expanded clones.

len,d_gene,j_gene,v_gene,abundance,CDR3nt,CDR3aa
14,TRBD1,TRBJ1-2,TRBV7-9,many,TGTGCAGCCAGGGAAGGGGGCGCGGACTATGGCTACACCTTC,CAAREGGADYGYTF
14,NA,TRBJ2-7,TRBV11-2,NA,TGTGCCAGCACCAGGGACGGGAACCTTCGCGAGCAGTACTTC,CASTRDGNLREQYF
14,TRBD1,TRBJ2-3,TRBV28,NA,TGTGCCAGCAGGGTGACAGGGATCACAGATACGCAGTATTTT,CASRVTGITDTQYF
17,NA,TRBJ2-6,TRBV4-1,many,TGCGCCAGCAGCCAGGGGGGCACTTACTCTGGGGCCAACGTCCTGACTTTC,CASSQGGTYSGANVLTF
15,TRBD2,TRBJ2-3,TRBV7-2,many,TGTGCCAGCAGCTTCAAAGCGGGGGGGGGGGATACGCAGTATTTT,CASSFKAGGGDTQYF
17,NA,TRBJ2-7,TRBV7-2,many,TGTGCCAGCAGCTTAGGTCCCGGACGTCGGTTGAAGGACGAGCAGTACTTC,CASSLGPGRRLKDEQYF
15,TRBD1,TRBJ1-2,TRBV5-1,NA,TGCGCCAGCAGCTTGGGGACAGGGGGCGCATATGGCTACACCTTC,CASSLGTGGAYGYTF
14,NA,TRBJ2-2,TRBV5-5,NA,TGTGCCAGCAGCCGGGACATACCGAGCGGGGAGCTGTTTTTT,CASSRDIPSGELFF
16,NA,TRBJ1-4,TRBV10-3,few,TGTGCCATCAGTGCCGGGGGCGATTTGACTAATGAAAAACTGTTTTTT,CAISAGGDLTNEKLFF
12,NA,TRBJ2-5,TRBV29-1,NA,TGCAGCACAAGTAGCGGAGGAGAGACCCAGTACTTC,CSTSSGGETQYF
11,NA,TRBJ2-7,TRBV20-1,NA,TGCAGTGCTAGAGATCTGGGGGAGCAGTACTTC,CSARDLGEQYF
14,NA,TRBJ2-7,TRBV7-2,many,TGTGCCAGCAGCTCGGACTGGAGCTCCTACGAGCAGTACTTC,CASSSDWSSYEQYF